These T cell receptor beta chains were read from a single sample in a study of blood T cell repertoires in COVID-19. Assay: immunoSEQ multiplex PCR; the TCRdb copy retains only in-frame clones and omits some. The sample comprises about 200,000 clones, approximately 90% of which are singletons, and roughly a fifth rests with the top ten. Sequencing was done on a sample of peripheral blood. The receptor source for this set is a man aged 55 to 69 with active or convalescent COVID-19. Each CDR3 is given with its conserved first and last residue. The D gene is left open where the match is weak. Clone size appears in some rows only: once, few, many, or a class for an expanded clone.

>-|TRBV27|TRBJ2-7|-
TGTGCCAGCAGTTTAGGGGGGATTCCCTACGAGCAGTACTTC
CASSLGGIPYEQYF
>-|TRBV30|TRBJ2-5|-
TGTGCCTGGAGTCTGGGGGGAGAGACCCAGTACTTC
CAWSLGGETQYF
>TRBD1|TRBV6-2/TRBV6-3|TRBJ1-1|once
TGTGCCAGCAGTCACGACAGGGACAAAGGGAACACTGAAGCTTTCTTT
CASSHDRDKGNTEAFF
>-|TRBV2|TRBJ1-1|-
TGTGCCAGCAGTGTAGTGGCAGGGCACACTGAAGCTTTCTTT
CASSVVAGHTEAFF
>-|TRBV7-9|TRBJ1-4|few
TGTGCCAGCAGTTTAAAAGCGGGGGATTTTAATGAAAAACTGTTTTTT
CASSLKAGDFNEKLFF
>TRBD1|TRBV5-5|TRBJ1-1|-
TGTGCCAGCAGCTCCTGGGACAGGGAGTATAATGAAGCTTTCTTT
CASSSWDREYNEAFF
>-|TRBV7-2|TRBJ1-5|-
TGTGCCGAACAAAATCAGCCCCAGCATTTT
CAEQNQPQHF
>TRBD2|TRBV27|TRBJ2-7|-
TGTGCCAGCAGTTTACGGGGGGTCTACGAGCAGTACTTC
CASSLRGVYEQYF
>-|TRBV24-1|TRBJ2-1|once
TGTGCCACCAGTGATTCGGATCGGGGGTGGTATGAGCAGTTCTTC
CATSDSDRGWYEQFF
>TRBD1|TRBV4-1|TRBJ1-2|-
TGCGCCAGCAGCCAAAGGATGTCTGGGACAGGTTTAGACTATGGCTACACCTTC
CASSQRMSGTGLDYGYTF
>TRBD2|TRBV2|TRBJ2-4|once
TGTGCCAGCAGTGGGCTAGCGGGGGGAGCCAAAAACATTCAGTACTTC
CASSGLAGGAKNIQYF
>TRBD2|TRBV2|TRBJ2-3|-
TGTGCCAGCAGTCTGACTAGCGGGGGCACAGATACGCAGTATTTT
CASSLTSGGTDTQYF
>-|TRBV5-1|TRBJ1-1|-
TGCGCCAGCAGCGTAGTACCAGGGAACACTGAAGCTTTCTTT
CASSVVPGNTEAFF
>-|TRBV3-1/TRBV3-2|TRBJ2-7|-
TGTGCCAGCAGCGGACTCGTCGAGCAGTACTTC
CASSGLVEQYF
>-|TRBV6-6|TRBJ1-2|-
TGTGCCAGCAAAGAGGGGGGGCGAGGCTATGGCTACACCTTC
CASKEGGRGYGYTF
>-|TRBV5-4|TRBJ1-2|-
TGTGCCAGCAGCTTGGAATTGCAGGGGACCTATGGCTACACCTTC
CASSLELQGTYGYTF
>-|TRBV4-2|TRBJ2-1|-
TGTGCCAGCAGCCAGCTAGCAGGCTCCTACAATGAGCAGTTCTTC
CASSQLAGSYNEQFF
>TRBD1|TRBV6-5|TRBJ1-1|-
TGTGCCAGCAGCCGGACAGGGGTGGGGACTGAAGCTTTCTTT
CASSRTGVGTEAFF
>TRBD1|TRBV19|TRBJ2-4|-
TGTGCCAGTAGTCCCTGGACAGGGGCCAAAAACATTCAGTACTTC
CASSPWTGAKNIQYF
>TRBD1|TRBV5-1|TRBJ2-5|-
TGCGCCAGCAGTTCGGGACAGGGGTTTCGAGAGACCCAGTACTTC
CASSSGQGFRETQYF
>-|TRBV27|TRBJ1-1|once
TGTGCCAGCAGTTACCTAGGCGGGGGGTTGCGGACTGAAGCTTTCTTT
CASSYLGGGLRTEAFF
>TRBD2|TRBV2|TRBJ2-7|once
TGTGCCAGCAGTGGCACTTTTACTAGCGGCGACTACGAGCAGTACTTC
CASSGTFTSGDYEQYF
>-|TRBV7-2|TRBJ2-7|-
TGTGCCACCGGGTCGCTCTCCTACGAGCAGTACTTC
CATGSLSYEQYF
>TRBD2|TRBV18|TRBJ2-3|-
TGTGCCAGCTCACAATCGGGACTAGCGGCGAGCACAGATACGCAGTATTTT
CASSQSGLAASTDTQYF
>TRBD1|TRBV11-2|TRBJ1-6|once
TGTGCCAGCAGCTTCTCGGGACAGCCCAATTCACCCCTCCACTTT
CASSFSGQPNSPLHF
>TRBD2|TRBV7-3|TRBJ2-5|-
TGTGCCAGCAGCTCAGGACGGGGGGTCCGTGAGACCCAGTACTTC
CASSSGRGVRETQYF
>-|TRBV18|TRBJ2-1|once
TGTGCCAGCTCACTTTTCTCGGTCGCGGGGAATGAGCAGTTCTTC
CASSLFSVAGNEQFF
>-|TRBV14|TRBJ2-5|-
TGTGCCAGCAGCCAGAAACCTCACAGGACCCTCTTTCCCGAGACCCAGTACTTC
CASSQKPHRTLFPETQYF
>TRBD1|TRBV5-1|TRBJ2-5|-
TGCGCCAGCAGCCTCGGGACAGGGGGCCAGGAGACCCAGTACTTC
CASSLGTGGQETQYF
>-|TRBV7-2|TRBJ2-5|-
TGTGCCAGCAGCCAAGAGGCTTTCCAAGAGACCCAGTACTTC
CASSQEAFQETQYF
>-|TRBV29-1|TRBJ1-3|once
TGCAGCGTTGGACTGTCCTCTGGAAACACCATATATTTT
CSVGLSSGNTIYF
>TRBD1|TRBV20-1|TRBJ2-1|-
TGCAGTGCCAGTTCCCGGGACAGGGCCAATGAGCAGTTCTTC
CSASSRDRANEQFF
>-|TRBV6-5|TRBJ1-5|few
TGTGCCAGCAGTCCCGGGTTAATGGGCAATCAGCCCCAGCATTTT
CASSPGLMGNQPQHF
>-|TRBV25-1|TRBJ1-5|few
TGTGCCAGCACCGTGAGGAGCAATCAGCCCCAGCATTTT
CASTVRSNQPQHF
>-|TRBV14|TRBJ1-4|-
TGTGCCAGCGCAGGGGTTGCTAATGAAAAACTGTTTTTT
CASAGVANEKLFF
>-|TRBV4-1|TRBJ1-5|-
TGCGCCAGCAGCCAAGATTCCCAGTATTCCTCTAGCAATCAGCCCCAGCATTTT
CASSQDSQYSSSNQPQHF
>-|TRBV9|TRBJ1-2|-
TGTGCCAGCAGCGGGGGGACGGGACTTTATGGCTACACCTTC
CASSGGTGLYGYTF
>TRBD2|TRBV7-3|TRBJ2-7|-
TGTGCCAGCAGCTTAAGCCTAGCGGACTCCTACGAGCAGTACTTC
CASSLSLADSYEQYF
>-|TRBV6-5|TRBJ1-1|-
TGTGCCAGCATCGCGGTCACTGAAGCTTTCTTT
CASIAVTEAFF
>-|TRBV30|TRBJ1-5|-
TGTGCCTGGAGTACCGGGGGAAATCAGCCCCAGCATTTT
CAWSTGGNQPQHF
>TRBD2|TRBV6-5|TRBJ2-7|-
TGTGCCAGCAGTAGCGGGGGTTCCCCCCTCGAGCAGTACTTC
CASSSGGSPLEQYF
>TRBD1|TRBV19|TRBJ1-5|-
TGTGCCAGTACCGGACAGGGCAATCAGCCCCAGCATTTT
CASTGQGNQPQHF
>TRBD2|TRBV19|TRBJ2-3|-
TGTGCCACCTCAGCGGGGGGACCAGATACGCAGTATTTT
CATSAGGPDTQYF
>TRBD1|TRBV10-3|TRBJ1-1|few
TGTGCCACCGCCGGGACAGGGGCCACTGAAGCTTTCTTT
CATAGTGATEAFF
>-|TRBV7-8|TRBJ2-5|-
TGTGCCAGCAGCTTATACCGGGGCCAAGAGACCCAGTACTTC
CASSLYRGQETQYF
>-|TRBV7-9|TRBJ1-2|-
TGTGCCAGCAGCCCGCGTACAGGGTTCATCGCTAACTATGGCTACACCTTC
CASSPRTGFIANYGYTF
>-|TRBV6-5|TRBJ1-1|-
TGTGCCAGCAGCGGGGAATTCCAAGCTTTCTTT
CASSGEFQAFF
>-|TRBV29-1|TRBJ1-2|-
TGCAGCGTTGCTGGTCAGATCTATGGCTACACCTTC
CSVAGQIYGYTF
>-|TRBV7-9|TRBJ2-7|-
TGTGCCAGCAGTAACCTCGGAGGTGGCGAGCAGTACTTC
CASSNLGGGEQYF
>TRBD1|TRBV7-9|TRBJ1-1|-
TGTGCCAGCAGCTTAGAGAGGGGGCGGAACACTGAAGCTTTCTTT
CASSLERGRNTEAFF
>-|TRBV5-1|TRBJ1-6|-
TGCGCCAGCAGCACAATCCCCAATTCACCCCTCCACTTT
CASSTIPNSPLHF
>-|TRBV30|TRBJ2-1|-
TGTGCCTGGAGTGTACTACCCTACAATGAGCAGTTCTTC
CAWSVLPYNEQFF
>-|TRBV4-1|TRBJ2-3|few
TGCGCCAGCAGCCAAGCTCCGGGGGATCCAGATACGCAGTATTTT
CASSQAPGDPDTQYF
>-|TRBV11-2|TRBJ1-6|-
TGTGCCAGCAGCCCTTTTCAAGCTTCACCCCTCCACTTT
CASSPFQASPLHF
>TRBD2|TRBV12-5|TRBJ2-3|-
TGTGCTAGTGGTTTGGGCTACACGGAGCGGGGAGTTAGCACAGATACGCAGTATTTT
CASGLGYTERGVSTDTQYF
>TRBD2|TRBV7-2|TRBJ2-7|-
TGTGCCAGCAGCTTAGCCCCGTTGACTAGCGGGGTCATCTCCTACGAGCAGTACTTC
CASSLAPLTSGVISYEQYF
>-|TRBV6-1|TRBJ2-4|-
TGTGCCAGCAGTGAATGGCAGGGTGGGAACATTCAGTACTTC
CASSEWQGGNIQYF